In this sample, the clone carrying this T cell receptor beta chain turned up a few times. Antigen unknown. One end of the junction is discordant with germline, which a read error may explain. The source of the sample is a study of blood T cells in healthy people across ages. For the second PCR, which ran for roughly 7 to 11 cycles, a sample-barcoded 5' primer and a J-beta primer mix were used. From the 5' RACE reads, TCRdb called clonotypes with MiXCR, one entry per CDR3 protein. The sample lists fewer than 2,000,000 distinct CDR3 sequences; roughly 32% were seen once. The donors, healthy Caucasians from Russia, were aged about 6 to 95. Per-sample yields of isolated PBMCs were at least 7 million. Extracted total RNA amounted to at least 5.5 micrograms for each sample. Study results and limitations: Using unsorted PBMCs precluded a conclusive naive versus antigen-experienced comparison.

CDR1 and CDR2 from the germline V gene are MGHDK and SYGVNS. CDR3 size: 21 residues. This clonotype was obtained from a woman in her thirties in good health. The V gene is TRBV25-1, the J gene TRBJ1-2; TRBD1 agrees at 7 bases. The sample taken for sequencing was blood. The CDR3, as DNA: TGTGCCAGGAGTGAATGGGGACCGGCGAGGGACAGCCTTAAACTTAACTATGGCTACACCTTC. Translating it yields CARSEWGPARDSLKLNYGYTF.